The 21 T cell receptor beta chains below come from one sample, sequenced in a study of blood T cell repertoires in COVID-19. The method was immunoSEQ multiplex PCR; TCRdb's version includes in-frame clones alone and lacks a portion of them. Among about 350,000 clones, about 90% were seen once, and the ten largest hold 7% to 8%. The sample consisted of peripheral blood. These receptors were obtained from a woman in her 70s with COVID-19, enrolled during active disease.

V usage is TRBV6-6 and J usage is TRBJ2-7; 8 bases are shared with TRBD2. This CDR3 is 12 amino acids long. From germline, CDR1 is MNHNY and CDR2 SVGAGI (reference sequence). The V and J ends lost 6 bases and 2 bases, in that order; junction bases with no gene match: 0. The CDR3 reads CASRRGAYEQYF. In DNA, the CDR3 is TGTGCCAGCAGGCGGGGGGCCTACGAGCAGTACTTC.

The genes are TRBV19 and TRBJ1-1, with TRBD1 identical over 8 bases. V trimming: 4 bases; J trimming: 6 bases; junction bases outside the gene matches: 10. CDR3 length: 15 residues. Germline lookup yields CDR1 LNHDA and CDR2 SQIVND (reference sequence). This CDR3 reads CASSKRTGSVAEAFF. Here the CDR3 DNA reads TGTGCCAGTAGTAAGCGGACAGGGTCGGTCGCTGAAGCTTTCTTT.

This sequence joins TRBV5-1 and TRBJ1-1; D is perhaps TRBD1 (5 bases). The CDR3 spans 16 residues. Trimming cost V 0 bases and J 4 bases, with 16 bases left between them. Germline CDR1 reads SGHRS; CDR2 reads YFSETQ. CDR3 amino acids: CASSLGPQGKGTEAFF. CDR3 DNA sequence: TGCGCCAGCAGCTTGGGCCCCCAGGGTAAGGGCACTGAAGCTTTCTTT.

The CDR3 DNA reads TGTGCCAGCACTTCAGGGGGTGAAAGCTCCTACGAGCAGTACTTC. Translated: CASTSGGESSYEQYF. The chain carries TRBV2 and TRBJ2-7; 7 bases match TRBD1. The V gene end was trimmed by 7 bases and the J gene end by 0 bases; junction bases not matched to a gene: 9. The CDR3 has 15 residues. Germline CDR1 reads SNHLY; CDR2 reads FYNNEI. The full variable domain, with the rest looked up from reference TRBV2 and TRBJ2-7, is EPEVTQTPSHQVTQMGQEVILRCVPISNHLYFYWYRQILGQKVEFLVSFYNNEISEKSEIFDDQFSVERPDGSNFTLKIRSTKLEDSAMYFCASTSGGESSYEQYFGPGTRLTVT.

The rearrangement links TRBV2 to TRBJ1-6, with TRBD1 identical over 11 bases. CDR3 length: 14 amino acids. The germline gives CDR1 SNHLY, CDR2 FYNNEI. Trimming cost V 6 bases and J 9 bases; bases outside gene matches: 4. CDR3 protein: CASSGQGAGSPLHF. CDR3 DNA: TGTGCCAGCAGCGGACAGGGGGCAGGTTCACCCCTCCACTTT.

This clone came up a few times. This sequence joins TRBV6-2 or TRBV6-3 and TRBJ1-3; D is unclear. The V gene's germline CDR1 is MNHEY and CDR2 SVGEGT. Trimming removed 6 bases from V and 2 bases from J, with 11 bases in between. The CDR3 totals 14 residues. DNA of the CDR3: TGTGCCAGCAGCCCCCGGGGAGCTGGAAACACCATATATTTT. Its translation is CASSPRGAGNTIYF.

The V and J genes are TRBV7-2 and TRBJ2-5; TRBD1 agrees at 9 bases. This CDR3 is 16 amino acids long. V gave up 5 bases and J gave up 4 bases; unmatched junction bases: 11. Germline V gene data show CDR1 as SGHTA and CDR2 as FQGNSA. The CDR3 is CASSHVPGQGVETQYF. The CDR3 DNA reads TGTGCCAGCAGCCACGTCCCGGGACAGGGAGTAGAGACCCAGTACTTC.

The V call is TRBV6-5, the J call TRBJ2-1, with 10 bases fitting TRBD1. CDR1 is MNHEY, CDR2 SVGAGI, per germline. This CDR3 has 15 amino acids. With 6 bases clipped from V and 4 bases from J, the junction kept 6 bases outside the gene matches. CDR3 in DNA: TGTGCCAGCAGCCGGGACAGGGGTTTATACAATGAGCAGTTCTTC. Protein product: CASSRDRGLYNEQFF.

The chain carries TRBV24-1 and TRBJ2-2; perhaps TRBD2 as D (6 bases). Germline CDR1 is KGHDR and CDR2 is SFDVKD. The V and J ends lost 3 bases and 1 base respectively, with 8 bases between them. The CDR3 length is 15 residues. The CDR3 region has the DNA TGTGCCACCAGTGATCGGCGGGGGAACACCGGGGAGCTGTTTTTT. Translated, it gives CATSDRRGNTGELFF.

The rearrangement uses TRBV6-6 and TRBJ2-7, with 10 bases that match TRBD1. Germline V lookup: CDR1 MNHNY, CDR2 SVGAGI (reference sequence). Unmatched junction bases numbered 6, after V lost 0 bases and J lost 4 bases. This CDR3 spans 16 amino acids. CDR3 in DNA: TGTGCCAGCAGTTACTCTGACAGGGGGCATGGGTACGAGCAGTACTTC. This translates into CASSYSDRGHGYEQYF.

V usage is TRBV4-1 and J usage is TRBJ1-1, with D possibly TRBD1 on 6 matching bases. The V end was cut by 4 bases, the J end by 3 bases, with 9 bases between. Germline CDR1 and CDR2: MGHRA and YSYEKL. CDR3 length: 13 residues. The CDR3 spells CASSLQGDTEAFF. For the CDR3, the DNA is TGCGCCAGCAGCCTACAGGGAGACACTGAAGCTTTCTTT.

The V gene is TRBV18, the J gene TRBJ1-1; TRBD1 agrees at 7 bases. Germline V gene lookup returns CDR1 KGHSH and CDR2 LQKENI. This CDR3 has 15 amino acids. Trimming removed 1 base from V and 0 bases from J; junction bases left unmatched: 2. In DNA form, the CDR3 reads TGTGCCAGCTCACCACAGGGGGCGATGAACACTGAAGCTTTCTTT. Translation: CASSPQGAMNTEAFF.

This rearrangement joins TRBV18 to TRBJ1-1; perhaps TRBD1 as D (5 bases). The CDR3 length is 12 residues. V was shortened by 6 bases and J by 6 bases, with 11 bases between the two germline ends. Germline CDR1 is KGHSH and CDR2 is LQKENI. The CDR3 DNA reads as TGTGCCAGCTCGACGGAAGGGGCTGAAGCTTTCTTT. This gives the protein CASSTEGAEAFF.

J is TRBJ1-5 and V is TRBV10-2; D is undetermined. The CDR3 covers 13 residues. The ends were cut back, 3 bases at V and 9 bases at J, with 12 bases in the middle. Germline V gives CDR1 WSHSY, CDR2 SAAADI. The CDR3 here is CASSEVHLGPQHF. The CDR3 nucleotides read TGCGCCAGCAGTGAAGTCCACCTCGGGCCCCAGCATTTT.

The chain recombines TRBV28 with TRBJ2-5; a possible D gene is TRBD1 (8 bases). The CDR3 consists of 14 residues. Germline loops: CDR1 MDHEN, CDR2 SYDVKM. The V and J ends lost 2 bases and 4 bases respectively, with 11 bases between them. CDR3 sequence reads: CASSLTGGGETQYF. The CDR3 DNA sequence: TGTGCCAGCAGTTTAACAGGGGGGGGAGAGACCCAGTACTTC.

The CDR3, as DNA: TGCGCCAGCAGCCCAAACAGGTTAAACACTGAAGCTTTCTTT. It specifies CASSPNRLNTEAFF. This chain links TRBV4-3 with TRBJ1-1; possibly TRBD1 for D (5 bases). Trimming left V 4 bases short and J 2 bases short, with 11 bases between. This CDR3 spans 14 amino acids. CDR1 LGHNA and CDR2 YSLEER come from the germline V gene.

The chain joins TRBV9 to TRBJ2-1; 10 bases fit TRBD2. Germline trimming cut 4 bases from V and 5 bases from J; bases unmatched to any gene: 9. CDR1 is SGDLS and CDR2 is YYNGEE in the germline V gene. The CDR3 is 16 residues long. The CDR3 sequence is CASSNHLSGGDNEQFF. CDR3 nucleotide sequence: TGTGCCAGCAGCAACCATCTAAGCGGGGGGGACAATGAGCAGTTCTTC.

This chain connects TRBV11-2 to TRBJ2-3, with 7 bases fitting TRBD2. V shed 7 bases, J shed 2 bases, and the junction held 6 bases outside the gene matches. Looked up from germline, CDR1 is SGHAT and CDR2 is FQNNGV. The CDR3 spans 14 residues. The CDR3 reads CASKEAGITDTQYF. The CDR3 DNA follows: TGTGCCAGCAAAGAAGCGGGGATCACAGATACGCAGTATTTT. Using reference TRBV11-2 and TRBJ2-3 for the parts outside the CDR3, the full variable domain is EAGVAQSPRYKIIEKRQSVAFWCNPISGHATLYWYQQILGQGPKLLIQFQNNGVVDDSQLPKDRFSAERLKGVDSTLKIQPAKLEDSAVYLCASKEAGITDTQYFGPGTRLTVL.

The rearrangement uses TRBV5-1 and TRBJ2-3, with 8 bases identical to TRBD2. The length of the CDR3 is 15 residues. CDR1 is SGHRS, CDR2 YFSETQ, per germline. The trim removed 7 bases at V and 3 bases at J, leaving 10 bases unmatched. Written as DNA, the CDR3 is TGCGCCAGCCAAGTCGTAGCGGGGCCTACAGATACGCAGTATTTT. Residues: CASQVVAGPTDTQYF.

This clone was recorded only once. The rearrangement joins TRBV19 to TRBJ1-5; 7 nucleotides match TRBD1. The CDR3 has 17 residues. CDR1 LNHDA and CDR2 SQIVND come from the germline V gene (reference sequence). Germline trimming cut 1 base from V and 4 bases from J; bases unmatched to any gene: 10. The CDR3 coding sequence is TGTGCCAGTAGTATAGTCCCCCGGGACAGCATTAATCAGCCCCAGCATTTT. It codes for CASSIVPRDSINQPQHF.

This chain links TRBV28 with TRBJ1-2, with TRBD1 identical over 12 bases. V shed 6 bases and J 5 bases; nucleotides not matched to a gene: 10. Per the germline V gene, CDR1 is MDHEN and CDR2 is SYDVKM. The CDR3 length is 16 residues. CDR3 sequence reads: CASRPGGQGALYGYTF. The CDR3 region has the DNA TGTGCCAGCAGGCCCGGGGGACAGGGGGCATTATATGGCTACACCTTC.